Below, 25 T cell receptor beta chains from the same sample are listed, as sequenced in a study of cytomegalovirus exposure and HLA in healthy donors. It was with 60 Vbeta and 13 Jbeta primers that the PCR ran. Data came from immunoSEQ multiplex PCR; TCRdb stores just in-frame clones and leaves some out. Among about 240,000 clones listed, approximately 81% were seen once. The sample was PBMCs. Receptor source: a woman aged 55-69 years in good health and CMV-seropositive.

The V gene is TRBV6-5, the J gene TRBJ2-7, with TRBD1 identical over 8 bases. The V gene's germline CDR1 is MNHEY and CDR2 SVGAGI. The CDR3 extends over 14 amino acids. Unmatched junction bases numbered 8, after V lost 4 bases and J lost 6 bases. The CDR3 DNA is TGTGCCAGCAGTTCCGGACAGGGTGGCAGCGAGCAGTACTTC. It translates to CASSSGQGGSEQYF.

The CDR3: CASSDESYNEQFF. The CDR3 nucleotides read TGTGCCAGCAGCGATGAGTCCTACAATGAGCAGTTCTTC. V gene TRBV7-6 combines with J gene TRBJ2-1; D gene unclear. Trimming left V 5 bases short and J 1 base short, with 6 bases between. This CDR3 comprises 13 residues. The germline CDR1 and CDR2 sequences are SGHVS and FNYEAQ.

The chain employs TRBV10-2 and TRBJ1-1, with D tentatively TRBD1 (6 bases). V was cut by 2 bases and J by 4 bases, with 14 bases left in between. The CDR3 is made up of 15 amino acids. Germline CDR1 and CDR2: WSHSY and SAAADI. The CDR3 spells CASSEADQGSTEAFF. CDR3 DNA: TGCGCCAGCAGTGAGGCCGACCAGGGGAGCACTGAAGCTTTCTTT.

This rearrangement joins TRBV6-5 to TRBJ1-5, with D possibly TRBD1 on 6 matching bases. V was trimmed by 0 bases and J by 5 bases, leaving 11 bases between them. Germline loops: CDR1 MNHEY, CDR2 SVGAGI. CDR3 length: 15 amino acids. CDR3 sequence (DNA): TGTGCCAGCAGTTACTCGGGGAAGGGGGATCAGCCCCAGCATTTT. Translation gives CASSYSGKGDQPQHF.

In its sample, this clone was seen once. J is TRBJ2-1 and V is TRBV5-1; 8 bases fit TRBD2. The CDR3 totals 13 residues. The germline CDR1 and CDR2 sequences are SGHRS and YFSETQ. The trim removed 4 bases at V and 10 bases at J, leaving 7 bases unmatched. CDR3 DNA: TGCGCCAGCAGCGCGACGGGGGGGGAAGAGCAGTTCTTC. It codes for CASSATGGEEQFF. The whole variable domain, filled in from reference TRBV5-1 and TRBJ2-1, reads KAGVTQTPRYLIKTRGQQVTLSCSPISGHRSVSWYQQTPGQGLQFLFEYFSETQRNKGNFPGRFSGRQFSNSRSEMNVSTLELGDSALYLCASSATGGEEQFFGPGTRLTVL.

The chain combines TRBV25-1 with TRBJ2-7; unclear D gene. Germline V lookup: CDR1 MGHDK, CDR2 SYGVNS. V lost 4 bases and J 2 bases, leaving 9 bases between the germline ends. The CDR3 is made up of 13 amino acids. CDR3: CASSVGEPYEQYF. The CDR3 region has the DNA TGTGCCAGCAGTGTAGGAGAGCCCTACGAGCAGTACTTC.

This clone was seen a few times. The chain couples TRBV6-6 to TRBJ1-2; 8 bases align to TRBD1. Looked up from germline, CDR1 is MNHNY and CDR2 is SVGAGI (reference sequence). The length of the CDR3 is 14 residues. With V trimmed by 7 bases and J by 2 bases, 6 bases remained unmatched. CDR3 bases: TGTGCCAGCACTCTCGGACAGGGAAACTATGGCTACACCTTC. It encodes CASTLGQGNYGYTF.

The chain joins TRBV10-3 to TRBJ1-1, with TRBD1 identical over 8 bases. CDR3 length: 13 amino acids. Germline loops: CDR1 ENHRY, CDR2 SYGVKD. V lost 8 bases, J lost 4 bases, and 6 bases stayed unmatched. The CDR3 sequence: CAIRQGSGTEAFF. DNA for the CDR3: TGTGCCATCCGACAGGGGTCCGGCACTGAAGCTTTCTTT.

The rearrangement links TRBV27 to TRBJ2-1; 9 bases agree with TRBD2. Germline V gene data show CDR1 as MNHEY and CDR2 as SMNVEV (reference sequence). The CDR3 is 14 amino acids. The junction had 7 bases not matched to a gene; V was cut back by 5 bases and J by 8 bases. The CDR3 loop reads CASSRREGGHEQFF. In DNA form, the CDR3 reads TGTGCCAGCAGTAGGCGGGAGGGGGGTCATGAGCAGTTCTTC.

This chain uses TRBV5-4 with TRBJ1-3, with D perhaps matching TRBD1 (5 bases). The ends were cut back, 1 base at V and 3 bases at J, with 14 bases in the middle. This CDR3 comprises 16 residues. CDR1 SGHNT and CDR2 YYREEE come from the germline V gene (reference sequence). Written as DNA, the CDR3 is TGTGCCAGCAGCTTGCAGTCCGGGGGATTTGGAAACACCATATATTTT. Translation gives CASSLQSGGFGNTIYF.

This clone was recorded once. V usage is TRBV27 and J usage is TRBJ2-4; possible D gene TRBD1, 6 bases. The CDR3 sequence is 15 residues long. The germline V and J ends were trimmed by 3 bases and 5 bases, with 14 bases remaining between them. Germline V gives CDR1 MNHEY, CDR2 SMNVEV (reference sequence). DNA for the CDR3: TGTGCCAGCAGTTTCCTCCCACAGGGCGAAAACATTCAGTACTTC. This sequence encodes CASSFLPQGENIQYF.

This clone was observed a few times. The chain has TRBV5-1 and TRBJ2-7; perhaps TRBD1 as D (5 bases). V gave up 0 bases and J gave up 1 base, with 8 bases separating them. The CDR3 length is 14 residues. The germline V gene has CDR1 SGHRS and CDR2 YFSETQ. This CDR3 reads CASSLVGQSYEQYF. The CDR3 coding sequence is TGCGCCAGCAGCTTGGTAGGACAATCCTACGAGCAGTACTTC. The full variable domain, in which reference TRBV5-1 and TRBJ2-7 provide the parts outside the CDR3, is KAGVTQTPRYLIKTRGQQVTLSCSPISGHRSVSWYQQTPGQGLQFLFEYFSETQRNKGNFPGRFSGRQFSNSRSEMNVSTLELGDSALYLCASSLVGQSYEQYFGPGTRLTVT.

The chain uses TRBV7-7 and TRBJ2-3; D uncertain. CDR1 is SSHAT and CDR2 is FNYEAQ in the germline V gene (reference sequence). The CDR3 loop spans 15 amino acids. V was trimmed by 1 base and J by 6 bases, leaving 14 bases between them. As DNA, the CDR3 is TGTGCCAGCAGCTTAGGGGTCGCACAGAAGGATACGCAGTATTTT. It specifies CASSLGVAQKDTQYF.

The chain carries TRBV5-1 and TRBJ2-3, with 8 bases matching TRBD1. Trimming took 4 bases from V and 3 from J; bases not matched to a gene: 7. Germline loops: CDR1 SGHRS, CDR2 YFSETQ. CDR3 length equals 15 residues. The CDR3 DNA reads as TGCGCCAGCAGCACCGGAACAGGGGGAACAGATACGCAGTATTTT. This translates into CASSTGTGGTDTQYF.

This clone was observed a handful of times. The V gene is TRBV4-1, the J gene TRBJ1-2, with D perhaps matching TRBD1 (6 bases). Germline-derived CDR1 and CDR2 are MGHRA and YSYEKL. V lost 0 bases, J lost 8 bases, and 13 bases lay in between. This CDR3 has 14 amino acids. CDR3 sequence: CASSQDRGARGYTF. The DNA for the CDR3 is TGCGCCAGCAGCCAAGATCGGGGGGCGCGGGGCTACACCTTC.

V gene TRBV5-4 combines with J gene TRBJ2-6; TRBD1 might be the D (5 bases). This CDR3 spans 15 amino acids. CDR1 and CDR2 from the germline V gene are SGHNT and YYREEE (reference sequence). The V end lost 5 bases, the J end lost 0 bases, and 9 bases lay between the germline ends. In nucleotides, the CDR3 is TGTGCCAGCAGGCGACAGTACTCTGGGGCCAACGTCCTGACTTTC. Residues: CASRRQYSGANVLTF.

The chain links TRBV2 to TRBJ1-1; D gene unclear. Germline V CDR1 and CDR2: SNHLY, FYNNEI. This CDR3 region has 18 residues. Trimming removed 3 bases from V and 0 bases from J, with 20 bases in between. The CDR3 is CASSDYSGRLLMNTEAFF. As DNA, the CDR3 is TGTGCCAGCAGTGACTATTCCGGCAGGCTCCTTATGAACACTGAAGCTTTCTTT.

This rearrangement joins TRBV6-1 to TRBJ1-2, with D possibly matching TRBD1 (5 bases). Trimming took 7 bases from V and 4 from J, leaving 16 bases between them. The CDR3 spans 14 residues. Germline-derived CDR1 and CDR2 are MNHNS and SASEGT. The CDR3, as DNA: TGTGCCAGCACCGAATATAGGGGCACCTATGGCTACACCTTC. Translation gives CASTEYRGTYGYTF.

The gene calls are TRBV19 and TRBJ2-1; 7 nucleotides line up with TRBD1. V was clipped by 5 bases and J by 0 bases; unmatched bases: 1. This CDR3 is built from 14 residues. CDR1 and CDR2 (germline): LNHDA, SQIVND (reference sequence). CDR3 amino acids: CASSSGGSYNEQFF. The DNA for the CDR3 is TGTGCCAGTAGTTCAGGGGGCTCCTACAATGAGCAGTTCTTC. Based on the CDR3 plus reference TRBV19 and TRBJ2-1, the full variable domain is DGGITQSPKYLFRKEGQNVTLSCEQNLNHDAMYWYRQDPGQGLRLIYYSQIVNDFQKGDIAEGYSVSREKKESFPLTVTSAQKNPTAFYLCASSSGGSYNEQFFGPGTRLTVL.

This clone appeared a single time. The chain carries TRBV7-9 and TRBJ2-7; 13 nucleotides align to TRBD2. Per the germline V gene, CDR1 is SEHNR and CDR2 is FQNEAQ (reference sequence). J gave up 6 bases and V 5 bases, and 7 bases lay outside the gene matches. The CDR3 is made up of 15 amino acids. Written as DNA, the CDR3 is TGTGCCAGCAGCCGAGGACTAGCGGGAGCTTCCGAGCAGTACTTC. Residues: CASSRGLAGASEQYF. Variable domain in full (rest from reference TRBV7-9 and TRBJ2-7): DTGVSQNPRHKITKRGQNVTFRCDPISEHNRLYWYRQTLGQGPEFLTYFQNEAQLEKSRLLSDRFSAERPKGSFSTLEIQRTEQGDSAMYLCASSRGLAGASEQYFGPGTRLTVT.

This clone was recorded a few times. This chain links TRBV29-1 with TRBJ2-7; TRBD2 might be the D (6 bases). V gave up 5 bases and J gave up 7 bases, with 27 bases separating them. The CDR3 consists of 16 residues. Germline V gene sequence: CDR1 SQVTM, CDR2 ANQGSEA. The CDR3 reads CSVQKGRSVLRREQYF. The CDR3 DNA follows: TGCAGCGTTCAAAAAGGGAGGTCTGTGTTAAGGAGGGAGCAGTACTTC.

The genes are TRBV30 and TRBJ2-4, with a possible D match to TRBD2 (6 bases). The CDR3 is 16 amino acids. V shed 2 bases and J shed 0 bases, with 14 bases lying between them. Germline-derived CDR1 and CDR2 are GTSNPN and SVGIG (reference sequence). The CDR3 DNA follows: TGTGCCTGGAGTAAAAGTGGGGGACTAGCCAAAAACATTCAGTACTTC. This codes for CAWSKSGGLAKNIQYF.

The J gene is TRBJ2-7, the V gene TRBV5-4; 7 bases agree with TRBD2. The length of the CDR3 is 14 residues. Germline V CDR1 and CDR2: SGHNT, YYREEE (reference sequence). With 4 bases clipped from V and 2 bases from J, the junction kept 6 bases outside the gene matches. CDR3 sequence: CASSPTGRTYEQYF. As DNA, the CDR3 is TGTGCCAGCAGCCCGACCGGGAGGACCTACGAGCAGTACTTC.

The chain recombines TRBV9 with TRBJ2-3, with TRBD2 identical over 13 bases. Germline V gene sequence: CDR1 SGDLS, CDR2 YYNGEE. This CDR3 is built from 17 residues. The junction had 3 bases not matched to a gene; V was cut back by 0 bases and J by 2 bases. Here the CDR3 DNA reads TGTGCCAGCAGCGTAGAACTAGCGGGAGGGGTCACAGATACGCAGTATTTT. This translates into CASSVELAGGVTDTQYF.

This clone was counted once. The chain recombines TRBV2 with TRBJ2-2; 7 nucleotides line up with TRBD2. Germline assignment: CDR1 SNHLY and CDR2 FYNNEI. CDR3 length: 16 amino acids. V lost 0 bases, J lost 6 bases, and 7 bases stayed unmatched. The CDR3 protein is CASSEARAGWPGELFF. The CDR3 coding sequence is TGTGCCAGCAGTGAAGCGCGAGCGGGGTGGCCCGGGGAGCTGTTTTTT. The whole variable domain, filled in from reference TRBV2 and TRBJ2-2, reads EPEVTQTPSHQVTQMGQEVILRCVPISNHLYFYWYRQILGQKVEFLVSFYNNEISEKSEIFDDQFSVERPDGSNFTLKIRSTKLEDSAMYFCASSEARAGWPGELFFGEGSRLTVL.